The entry that follows covers one T cell receptor (beta chain) sequence. V dropped 3 bases and J dropped 6; count of bases not matched to a gene: 5. The CDR3 contains 14 residues. Germline assignment: CDR1 SGDLS and CDR2 YYNGEE. This specimen belongs to a study of blood T cell repertoires in COVID-19. Across the study: In each case, the material was cDNA or gDNA derived from T cells, B-cell-depleted T cells, or PBMCs.

Sequencing was performed with immunoSEQ multiplex PCR; in TCRdb, only in-frame clones are kept and a portion is missing. Counted here are just over 95,000 clones, 87% occurring once; the ten biggest clones make up 15%. This receptor was taken from a human donor in a cohort sampled during active COVID-19. The sample taken for sequencing was peripheral blood. V and J are TRBV9 and TRBJ2-7; 11 bases align to TRBD1. Here the CDR3 DNA reads TGTGCCAGCAGCGCAGCCGGGACAGGGGGCGAGCAGTACTTC. This translates into CASSAAGTGGEQYF.